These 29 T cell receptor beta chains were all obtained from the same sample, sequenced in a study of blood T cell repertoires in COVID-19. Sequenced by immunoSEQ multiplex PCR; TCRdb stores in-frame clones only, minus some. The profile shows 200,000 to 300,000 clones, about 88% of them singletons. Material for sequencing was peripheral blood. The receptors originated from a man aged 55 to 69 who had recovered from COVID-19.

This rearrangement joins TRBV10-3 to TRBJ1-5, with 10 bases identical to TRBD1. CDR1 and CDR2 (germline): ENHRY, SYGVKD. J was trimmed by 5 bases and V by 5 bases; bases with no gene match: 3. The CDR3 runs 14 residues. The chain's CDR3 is CAISRTGGDQPQHF. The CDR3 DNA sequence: TGTGCCATCAGTAGGACAGGGGGAGATCAGCCCCAGCATTTT.

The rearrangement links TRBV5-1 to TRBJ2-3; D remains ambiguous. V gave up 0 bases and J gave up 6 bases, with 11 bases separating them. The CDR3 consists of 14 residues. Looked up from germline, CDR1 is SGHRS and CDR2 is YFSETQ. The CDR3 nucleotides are TGCGCCAGCAGCTTGGGACCAACCAGGGATACGCAGTATTTT. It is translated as CASSLGPTRDTQYF.

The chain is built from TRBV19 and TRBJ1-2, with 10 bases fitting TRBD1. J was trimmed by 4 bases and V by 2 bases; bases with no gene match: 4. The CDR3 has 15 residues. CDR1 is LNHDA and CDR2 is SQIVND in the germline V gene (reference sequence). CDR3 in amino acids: CASSITTGGFYGYTF. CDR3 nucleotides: TGTGCCAGTAGTATAACGACAGGGGGCTTCTATGGCTACACCTTC.

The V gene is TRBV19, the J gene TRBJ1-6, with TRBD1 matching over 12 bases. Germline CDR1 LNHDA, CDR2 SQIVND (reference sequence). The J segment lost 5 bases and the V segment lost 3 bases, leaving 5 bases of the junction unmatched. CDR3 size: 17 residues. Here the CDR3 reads CASSMKGQGANNSPLHF. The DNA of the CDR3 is TGTGCCAGTAGTATGAAGGGACAGGGGGCAAATAATTCACCCCTCCACTTT.

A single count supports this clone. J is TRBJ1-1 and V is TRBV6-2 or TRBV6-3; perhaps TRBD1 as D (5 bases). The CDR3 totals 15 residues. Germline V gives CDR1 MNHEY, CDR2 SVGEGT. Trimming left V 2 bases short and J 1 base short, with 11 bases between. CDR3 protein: CASSYGGSGNTEAFF. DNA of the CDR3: TGTGCCAGCAGTTACGGGGGGTCGGGGAACACTGAAGCTTTCTTT.

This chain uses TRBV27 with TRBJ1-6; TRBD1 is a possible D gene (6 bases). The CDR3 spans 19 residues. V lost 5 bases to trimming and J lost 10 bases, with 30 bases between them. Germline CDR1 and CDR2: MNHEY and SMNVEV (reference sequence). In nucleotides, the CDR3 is TGTGCCAGCAGTCCCTCAATAACCCGTAGGGGGGGGCATGGATCACCCCTCCACTTT. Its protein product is CASSPSITRRGGHGSPLHF.

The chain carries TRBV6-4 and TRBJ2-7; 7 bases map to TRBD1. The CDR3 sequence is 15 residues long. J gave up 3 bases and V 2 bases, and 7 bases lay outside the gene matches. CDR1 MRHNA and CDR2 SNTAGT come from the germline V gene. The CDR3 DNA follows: TGTGCCAGCAGTGACACCGGGACAGCACTCTACGAGCAGTACTTC. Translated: CASSDTGTALYEQYF.

The CDR3 DNA follows: TGTGCCAGCAGCTTGGCGCTAGCGGGGGAAAACATTCAGTACTTC. As protein: CASSLALAGENIQYF. J is TRBJ2-4 and V is TRBV5-6, with 10 bases fitting TRBD2. This CDR3 is built from 15 residues. Germline loops: CDR1 SGHDT, CDR2 YYEEEE. J gave up 5 bases and V 0 bases, and 2 bases lay outside the gene matches.

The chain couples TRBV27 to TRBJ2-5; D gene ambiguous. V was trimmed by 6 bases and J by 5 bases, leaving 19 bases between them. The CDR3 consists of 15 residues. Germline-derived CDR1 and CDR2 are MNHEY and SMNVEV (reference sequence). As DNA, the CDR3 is TGTGCCAGCAGCACTATGGGTGTTCTTCAGGAGACCCAGTACTTC. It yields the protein CASSTMGVLQETQYF.

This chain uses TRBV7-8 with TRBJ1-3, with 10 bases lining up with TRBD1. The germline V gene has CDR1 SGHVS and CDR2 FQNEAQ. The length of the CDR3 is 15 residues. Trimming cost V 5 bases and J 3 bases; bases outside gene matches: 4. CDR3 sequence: CASSVDRGLGNTIYF. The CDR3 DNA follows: TGTGCCAGCAGCGTAGACAGGGGGCTTGGAAACACCATATATTTT. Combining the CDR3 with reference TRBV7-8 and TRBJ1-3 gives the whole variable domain GAGVSQSPRYKVAKRGQDVALRCDPISGHVSLFWYQQALGQGPEFLTYFQNEAQLDKSGLPSDRFFAERPEGSVSTLKIQRTQQEDSAVYLCASSVDRGLGNTIYFGEGSWLTVV.

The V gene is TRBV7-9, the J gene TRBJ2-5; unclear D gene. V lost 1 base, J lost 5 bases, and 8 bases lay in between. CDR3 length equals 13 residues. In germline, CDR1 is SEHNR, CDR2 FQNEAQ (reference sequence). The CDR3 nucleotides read TGTGCCAGCAGCTTAGGTTTCCCGGAGACCCAGTACTTC. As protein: CASSLGFPETQYF.

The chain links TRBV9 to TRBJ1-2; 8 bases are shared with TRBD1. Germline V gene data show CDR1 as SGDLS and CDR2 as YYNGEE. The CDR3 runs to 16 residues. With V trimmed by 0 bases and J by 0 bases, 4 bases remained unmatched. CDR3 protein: CASSVVPQGANYGYTF. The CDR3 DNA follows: TGTGCCAGCAGCGTAGTTCCACAGGGGGCTAACTATGGCTACACCTTC. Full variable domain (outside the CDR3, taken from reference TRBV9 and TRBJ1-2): DSGVTQTPKHLITATGQRVTLRCSPRSGDLSVYWYQQSLDQGLQFLIQYYNGEERAKGNILERFSAQQFPDLHSELNLSSLELGDSALYFCASSVVPQGANYGYTFGSGTRLTVV.

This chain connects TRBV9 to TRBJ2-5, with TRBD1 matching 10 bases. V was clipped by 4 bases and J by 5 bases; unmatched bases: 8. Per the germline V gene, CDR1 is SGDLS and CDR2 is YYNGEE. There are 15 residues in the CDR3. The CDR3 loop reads CASSQDRGQRETQYF. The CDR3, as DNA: TGTGCCAGCAGCCAAGACAGGGGGCAACGGGAGACCCAGTACTTC.

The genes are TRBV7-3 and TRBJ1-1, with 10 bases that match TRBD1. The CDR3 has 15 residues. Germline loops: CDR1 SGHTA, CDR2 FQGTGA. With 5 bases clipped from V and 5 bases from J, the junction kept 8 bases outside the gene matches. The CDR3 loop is CASSPRTGGWTEAFF. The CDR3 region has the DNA TGTGCCAGCAGCCCGAGGACAGGGGGATGGACTGAAGCTTTCTTT.

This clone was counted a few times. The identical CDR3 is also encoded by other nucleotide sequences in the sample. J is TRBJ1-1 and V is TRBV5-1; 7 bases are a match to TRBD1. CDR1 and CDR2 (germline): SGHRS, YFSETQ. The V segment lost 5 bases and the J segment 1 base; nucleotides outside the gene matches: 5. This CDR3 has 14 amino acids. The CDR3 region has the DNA TGCGCCAGCAGTCGACAGGGAGAGAACACTGAAGCTTTCTTT. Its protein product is CASSRQGENTEAFF.

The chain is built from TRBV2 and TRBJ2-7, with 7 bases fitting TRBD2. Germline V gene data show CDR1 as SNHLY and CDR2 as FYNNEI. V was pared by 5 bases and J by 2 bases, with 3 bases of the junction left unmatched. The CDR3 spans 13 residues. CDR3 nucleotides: TGTGCCAGCAGTAGGGACTATGCCTACGAGCAGTACTTC. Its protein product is CASSRDYAYEQYF.

CDR3: CASSATPPGSGEQFF. CDR3 DNA sequence: TGTGCCAGCAGCGCAACTCCTCCAGGGTCAGGTGAGCAGTTCTTC. The chain has TRBV9 and TRBJ2-1, with D tentatively TRBD1 (5 bases). The CDR3 runs 15 residues. V lost 3 bases to trimming and J lost 9 bases, with 19 bases between them. Germline CDR1 reads SGDLS; CDR2 reads YYNGEE.

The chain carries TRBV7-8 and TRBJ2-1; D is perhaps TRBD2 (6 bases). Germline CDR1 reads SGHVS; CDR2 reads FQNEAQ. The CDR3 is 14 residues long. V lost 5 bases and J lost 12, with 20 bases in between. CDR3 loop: CASSARGRAGGQFF. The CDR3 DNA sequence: TGTGCCAGCAGCGCCCGGGGGAGAGCTGGGGGGCAGTTCTTC.

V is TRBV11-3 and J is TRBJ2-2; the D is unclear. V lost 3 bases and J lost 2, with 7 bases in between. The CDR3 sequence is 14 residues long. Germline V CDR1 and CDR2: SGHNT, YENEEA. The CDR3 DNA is TGTGCCAGCAGCTTCGTCGGTAACACCGGGGAGCTGTTTTTT. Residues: CASSFVGNTGELFF.

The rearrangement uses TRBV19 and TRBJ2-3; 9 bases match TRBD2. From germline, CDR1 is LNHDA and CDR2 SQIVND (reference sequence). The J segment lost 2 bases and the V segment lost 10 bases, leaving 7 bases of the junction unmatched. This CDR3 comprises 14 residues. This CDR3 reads CATRKRGDTDTQYF. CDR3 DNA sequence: TGTGCCACCAGAAAGCGGGGGGACACAGATACGCAGTATTTT.

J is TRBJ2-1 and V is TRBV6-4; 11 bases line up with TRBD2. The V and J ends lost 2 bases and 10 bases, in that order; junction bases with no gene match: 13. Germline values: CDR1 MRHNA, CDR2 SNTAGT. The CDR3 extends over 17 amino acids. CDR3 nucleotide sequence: TGTGCCAGCAGTGACGTCCCTAATAGCGGGGGGGCCAACGAGCAGTTCTTC. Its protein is CASSDVPNSGGANEQFF.

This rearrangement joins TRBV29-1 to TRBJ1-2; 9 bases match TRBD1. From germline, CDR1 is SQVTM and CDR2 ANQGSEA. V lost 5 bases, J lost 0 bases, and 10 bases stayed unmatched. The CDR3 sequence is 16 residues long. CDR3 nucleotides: TGCAGCGTTTCAGGACAGGGGAGCGCTTCTAACTATGGCTACACCTTC. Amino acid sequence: CSVSGQGSASNYGYTF. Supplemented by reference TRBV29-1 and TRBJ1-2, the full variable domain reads SAVISQKPSRDICQRGTSLTIQCQVDSQVTMMFWYRQQPGQSLTLIATANQGSEATYESGFVIDKFPISRPNLTFSTLTVSNMSPEDSSIYLCSVSGQGSASNYGYTFGSGTRLTVV.

CDR3 in amino acids: CASSLALGGTGRGYTF. DNA for the CDR3: TGTGCCAGCAGCTTAGCCTTAGGGGGGACAGGGCGCGGCTACACCTTC. The rearrangement links TRBV7-9 to TRBJ1-2; the match to TRBD1 covers 9 bases. The junction had 10 bases not matched to a gene; V was cut back by 0 bases and J by 8 bases. This CDR3 is built from 16 residues. Germline CDR1 reads SEHNR; CDR2 reads FQNEAQ (reference sequence). Complete variable domain (other parts from reference TRBV7-9 and TRBJ1-2): DTGVSQNPRHKITKRGQNVTFRCDPISEHNRLYWYRQTLGQGPEFLTYFQNEAQLEKSRLLSDRFSAERPKGSFSTLEIQRTEQGDSAMYLCASSLALGGTGRGYTFGSGTRLTVV.

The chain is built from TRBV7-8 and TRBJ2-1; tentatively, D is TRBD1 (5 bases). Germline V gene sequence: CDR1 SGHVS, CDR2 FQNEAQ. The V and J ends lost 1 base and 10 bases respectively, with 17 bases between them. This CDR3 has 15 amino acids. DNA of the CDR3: TGTGCCAGCAGCTTAGGGGCTCCTGGACAAGGGGAGCAGTTCTTC. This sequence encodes CASSLGAPGQGEQFF. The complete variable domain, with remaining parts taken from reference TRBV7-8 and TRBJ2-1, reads GAGVSQSPRYKVAKRGQDVALRCDPISGHVSLFWYQQALGQGPEFLTYFQNEAQLDKSGLPSDRFFAERPEGSVSTLKIQRTQQEDSAVYLCASSLGAPGQGEQFFGPGTRLTVL.

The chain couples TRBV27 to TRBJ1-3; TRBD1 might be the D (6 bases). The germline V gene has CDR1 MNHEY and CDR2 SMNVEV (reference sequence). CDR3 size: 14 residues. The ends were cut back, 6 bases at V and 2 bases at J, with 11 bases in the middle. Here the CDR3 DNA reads TGTGCCAGCAGCAGGGGTAGGGCTGGAAACACCATATATTTT. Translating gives CASSRGRAGNTIYF.

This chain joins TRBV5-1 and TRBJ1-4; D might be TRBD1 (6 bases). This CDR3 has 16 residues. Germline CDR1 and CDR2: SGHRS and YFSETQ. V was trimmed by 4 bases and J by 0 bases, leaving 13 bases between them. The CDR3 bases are TGCGCCAGCAGCGCCGGGGGGGGCGCAACTAATGAAAAACTGTTTTTT. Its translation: CASSAGGGATNEKLFF.

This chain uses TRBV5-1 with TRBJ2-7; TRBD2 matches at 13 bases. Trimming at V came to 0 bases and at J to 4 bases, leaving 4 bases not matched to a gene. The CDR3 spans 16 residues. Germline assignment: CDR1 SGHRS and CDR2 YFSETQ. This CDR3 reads CASSLEPLAGGYEQYF. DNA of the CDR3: TGCGCCAGCAGCTTGGAGCCACTAGCGGGAGGGTACGAGCAGTACTTC.

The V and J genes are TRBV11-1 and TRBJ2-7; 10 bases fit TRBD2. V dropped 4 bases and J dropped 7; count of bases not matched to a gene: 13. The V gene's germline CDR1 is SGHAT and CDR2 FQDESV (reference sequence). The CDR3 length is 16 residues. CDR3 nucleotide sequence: TGTGCCAGCAGCTCCTCACCTAGCGGGGGAGTGGGGGAGCAGTACTTC. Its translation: CASSSSPSGGVGEQYF.

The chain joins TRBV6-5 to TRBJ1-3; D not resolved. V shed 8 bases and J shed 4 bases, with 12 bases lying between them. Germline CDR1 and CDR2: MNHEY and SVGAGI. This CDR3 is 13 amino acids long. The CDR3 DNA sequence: TGTGCCAGCTGCATAACAGCCGGAAACACCATATATTTT. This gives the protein CASCITAGNTIYF.